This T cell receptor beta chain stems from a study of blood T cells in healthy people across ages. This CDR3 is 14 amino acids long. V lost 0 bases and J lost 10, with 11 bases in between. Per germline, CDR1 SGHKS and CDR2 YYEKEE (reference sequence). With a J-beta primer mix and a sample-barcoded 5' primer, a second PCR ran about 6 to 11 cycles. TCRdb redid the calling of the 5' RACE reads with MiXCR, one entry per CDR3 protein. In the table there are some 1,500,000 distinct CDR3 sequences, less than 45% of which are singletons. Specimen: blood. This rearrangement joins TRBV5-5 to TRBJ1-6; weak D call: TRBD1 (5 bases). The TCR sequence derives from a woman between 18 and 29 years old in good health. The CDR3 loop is CASSLGQGRSPLHF. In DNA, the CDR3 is TGTGCCAGCAGCTTGGGGCAGGGTAGGTCACCCCTCCACTTT.